This TCR beta chain was sequenced for a study of shared clonotypes between healthy human individuals. Findings and limits, study-wide: Clonotype sharing among donors, it was expected, would be affected by sequencing depth.

For this clone: No antigen is known for it. The identical CDR3 is also encoded by other nucleotide sequences in the sample.

Naive CD8 isolation took CD45RO-negative cells positively selected for CCR7 and excluded terminally differentiated effector memory CD45RA+ cells. Using immunoSEQ multiplex PCR, the repertoire was profiled, and TCRdb retains in-frame clones only, with some absent. The sample shows about 610,000 clones, approximately 96% of them seen only once. Germline V lookup: CDR1 MNHEY, CDR2 SMNVEV (reference sequence). V was trimmed by 3 bases and J by 7 bases, leaving 7 bases between them. The CDR3 consists of 12 residues. The sequence derives from a woman in her thirties in good health. The rearrangement uses TRBV27 and TRBJ2-1; no clear D. The sample comprised naive CD8+ T cells sorted from blood. This chain's CDR3 is CASSFRGNEQFF. The CDR3 DNA follows: TGTGCCAGCAGTTTCCGAGGAAATGAGCAGTTCTTC.